This T cell receptor (beta chain) was sequenced in a study of cytomegalovirus exposure and HLA in healthy donors. Study outcomes and limitations: Within an earlier analysis, most TCR beta V segments proved productive either about 90% or about 30% of the time.

From germline, CDR1 is MGHDK and CDR2 SYGVNS. The CDR3 totals 15 residues. The V gene lost 1 base and the J gene lost 7 bases, with 16 bases spanning the gap. Details on this clone: As yet, its antigen is unknown.

In the PCR, 60 Vbeta and 13 Jbeta primers were used. Produced via immunoSEQ multiplex PCR; TCRdb's table is partial and in-frame only. Of 150,000 to 200,000 clones in the sample, around 79% are singletons; the top ten hold roughly 13%. This sequence joins TRBV25-1 and TRBJ1-2; TRBD1 is a possible D gene (6 bases). Sequencing used PBMCs. The sequence came from a man between 50 and 59 years old in good health and CMV-seropositive. CDR3 loop: CASSEFAGAPGGYTF. The CDR3 DNA reads TGTGCCAGCAGTGAATTTGCAGGGGCCCCGGGTGGCTACACCTTC.